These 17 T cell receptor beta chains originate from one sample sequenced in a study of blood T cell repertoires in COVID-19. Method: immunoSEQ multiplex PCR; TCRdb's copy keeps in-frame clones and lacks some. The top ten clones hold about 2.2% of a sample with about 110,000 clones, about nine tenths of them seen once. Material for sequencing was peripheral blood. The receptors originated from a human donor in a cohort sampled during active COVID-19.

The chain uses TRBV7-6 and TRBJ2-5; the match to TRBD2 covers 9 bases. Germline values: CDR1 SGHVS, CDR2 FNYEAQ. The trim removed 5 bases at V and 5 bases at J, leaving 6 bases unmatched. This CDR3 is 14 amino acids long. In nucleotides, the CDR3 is TGTGCCAGCAGCCCGCGACTAGCGGTGGAGACCCAGTACTTC. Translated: CASSPRLAVETQYF.

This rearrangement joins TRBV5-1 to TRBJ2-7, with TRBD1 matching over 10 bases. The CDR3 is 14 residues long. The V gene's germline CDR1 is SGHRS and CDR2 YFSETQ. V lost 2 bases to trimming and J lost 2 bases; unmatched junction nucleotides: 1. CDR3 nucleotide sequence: TGCGCCAGCAGCTTCGGGACAGGGGCCTACGAGCAGTACTTC. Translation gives CASSFGTGAYEQYF.

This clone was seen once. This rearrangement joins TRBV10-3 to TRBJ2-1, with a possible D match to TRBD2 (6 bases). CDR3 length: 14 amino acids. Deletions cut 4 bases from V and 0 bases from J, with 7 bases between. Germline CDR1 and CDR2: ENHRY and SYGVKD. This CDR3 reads CAISAGSSYNEQFF. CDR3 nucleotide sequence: TGTGCCATCAGTGCCGGGAGCTCCTACAATGAGCAGTTCTTC.

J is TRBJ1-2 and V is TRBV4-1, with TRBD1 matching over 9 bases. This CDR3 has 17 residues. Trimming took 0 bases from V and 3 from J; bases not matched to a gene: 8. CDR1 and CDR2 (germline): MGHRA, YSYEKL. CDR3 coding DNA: TGCGCCAGCAGCCAAGATCAGGACAGGGGTGTCTACTATGGCTACACCTTC. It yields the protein CASSQDQDRGVYYGYTF.

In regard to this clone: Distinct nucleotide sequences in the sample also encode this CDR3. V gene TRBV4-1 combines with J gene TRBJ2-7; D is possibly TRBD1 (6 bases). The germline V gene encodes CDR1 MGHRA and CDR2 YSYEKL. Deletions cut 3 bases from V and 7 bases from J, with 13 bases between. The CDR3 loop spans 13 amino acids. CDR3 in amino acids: CASSQVQGYEQYF. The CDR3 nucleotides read TGCGCCAGCAGCCAGGTTCAGGGGTATGAGCAGTACTTC.

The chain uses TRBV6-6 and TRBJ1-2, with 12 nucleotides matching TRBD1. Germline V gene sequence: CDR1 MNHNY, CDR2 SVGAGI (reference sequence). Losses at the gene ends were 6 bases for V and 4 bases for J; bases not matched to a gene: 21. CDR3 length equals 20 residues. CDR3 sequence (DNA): TGTGCCAGCAGCCGCATCATCGCCGGGACAGGGGGCTCACCCGTCTATGGCTACACCTTC. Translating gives CASSRIIAGTGGSPVYGYTF.

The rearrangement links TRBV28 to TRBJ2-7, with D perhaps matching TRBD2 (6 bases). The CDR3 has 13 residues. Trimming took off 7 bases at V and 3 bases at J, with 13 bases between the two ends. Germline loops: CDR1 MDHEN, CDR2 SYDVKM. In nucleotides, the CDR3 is TGTGCCAGCATCACTTCGGGGGTCTACGAGCAGTACTTC. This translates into CASITSGVYEQYF.

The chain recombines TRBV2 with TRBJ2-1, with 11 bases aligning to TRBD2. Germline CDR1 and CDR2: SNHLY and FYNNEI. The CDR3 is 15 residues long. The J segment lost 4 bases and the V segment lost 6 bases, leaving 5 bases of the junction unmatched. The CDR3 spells CASRAGTSGYNEQFF. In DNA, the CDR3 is TGTGCCAGCAGGGCCGGGACTAGCGGTTACAATGAGCAGTTCTTC.

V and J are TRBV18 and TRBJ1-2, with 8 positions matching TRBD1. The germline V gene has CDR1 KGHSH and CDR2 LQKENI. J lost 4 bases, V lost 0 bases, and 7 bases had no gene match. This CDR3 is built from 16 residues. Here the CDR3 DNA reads TGTGCCAGCTCACCACCGGGACAGGACCCTGGCTATGGCTACACCTTC. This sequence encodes CASSPPGQDPGYGYTF. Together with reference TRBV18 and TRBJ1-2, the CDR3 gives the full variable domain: NAGVMQNPRHLVRRRGQEARLRCSPMKGHSHVYWYRQLPEEGLKFMVYLQKENIIDESGMPKERFSAEFPKEGPSILRIQQVVRGDSAAYFCASSPPGQDPGYGYTFGSGTRLTVV.

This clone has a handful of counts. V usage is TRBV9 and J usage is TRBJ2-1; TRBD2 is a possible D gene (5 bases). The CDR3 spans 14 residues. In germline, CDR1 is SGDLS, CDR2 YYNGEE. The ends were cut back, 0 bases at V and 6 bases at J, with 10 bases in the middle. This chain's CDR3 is CASSVDPAGNEQFF. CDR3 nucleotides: TGTGCCAGCAGCGTAGATCCGGCGGGCAATGAGCAGTTCTTC. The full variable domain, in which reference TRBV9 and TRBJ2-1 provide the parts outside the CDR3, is DSGVTQTPKHLITATGQRVTLRCSPRSGDLSVYWYQQSLDQGLQFLIQYYNGEERAKGNILERFSAQQFPDLHSELNLSSLELGDSALYFCASSVDPAGNEQFFGPGTRLTVL.

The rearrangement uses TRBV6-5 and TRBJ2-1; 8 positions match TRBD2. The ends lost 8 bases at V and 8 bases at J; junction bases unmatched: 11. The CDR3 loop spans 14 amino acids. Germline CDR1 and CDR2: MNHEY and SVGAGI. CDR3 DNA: TGTGCCAGCGGACGAAGCGGGAGTAAGGATGAGCAGTTCTTC. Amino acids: CASGRSGSKDEQFF.

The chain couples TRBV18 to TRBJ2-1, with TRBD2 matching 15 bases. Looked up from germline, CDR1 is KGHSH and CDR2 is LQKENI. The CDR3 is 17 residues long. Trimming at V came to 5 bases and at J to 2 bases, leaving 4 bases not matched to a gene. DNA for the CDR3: TGTGCCAGCTCATCGGGGACTAGCGGGAGGACCTACAATGAGCAGTTCTTC. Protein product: CASSSGTSGRTYNEQFF. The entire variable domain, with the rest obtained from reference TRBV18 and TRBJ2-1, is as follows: NAGVMQNPRHLVRRRGQEARLRCSPMKGHSHVYWYRQLPEEGLKFMVYLQKENIIDESGMPKERFSAEFPKEGPSILRIQQVVRGDSAAYFCASSSGTSGRTYNEQFFGPGTRLTVL.

Here the CDR3 reads CASSSFSGGADNEQFF. The CDR3 coding sequence is TGTGCCAGCAGCTCTTTTAGCGGGGGGGCGGACAATGAGCAGTTCTTC. The chain couples TRBV5-4 to TRBJ2-1; 11 bases match TRBD2. J lost 5 bases, V lost 3 bases, and 7 bases had no gene match. Looked up from germline, CDR1 is SGHNT and CDR2 is YYREEE (reference sequence). The CDR3 extends over 16 amino acids.

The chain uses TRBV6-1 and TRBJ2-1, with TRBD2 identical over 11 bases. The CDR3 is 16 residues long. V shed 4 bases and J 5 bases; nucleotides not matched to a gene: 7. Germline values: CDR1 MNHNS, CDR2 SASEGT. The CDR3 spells CASSVLAGGLNNEQFF. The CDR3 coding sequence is TGTGCCAGCAGTGTCCTAGCGGGGGGTTTGAACAATGAGCAGTTCTTC.

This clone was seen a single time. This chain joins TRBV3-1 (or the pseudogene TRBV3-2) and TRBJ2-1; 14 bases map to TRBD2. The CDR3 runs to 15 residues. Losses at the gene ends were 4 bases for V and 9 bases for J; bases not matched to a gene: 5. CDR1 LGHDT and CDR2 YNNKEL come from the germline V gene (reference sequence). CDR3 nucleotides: TGTGCCAGCAGCCCCGTCGGGACTAGCGGGAGTGAGCAGTTCTTC. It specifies CASSPVGTSGSEQFF.

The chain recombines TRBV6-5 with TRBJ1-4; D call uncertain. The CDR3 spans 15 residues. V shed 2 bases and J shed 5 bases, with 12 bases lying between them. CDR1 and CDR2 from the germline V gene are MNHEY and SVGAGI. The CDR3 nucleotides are TGTGCCAGCAGTTACGGCACCGCCTCGAATGAAAAACTGTTTTTT. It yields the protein CASSYGTASNEKLFF.

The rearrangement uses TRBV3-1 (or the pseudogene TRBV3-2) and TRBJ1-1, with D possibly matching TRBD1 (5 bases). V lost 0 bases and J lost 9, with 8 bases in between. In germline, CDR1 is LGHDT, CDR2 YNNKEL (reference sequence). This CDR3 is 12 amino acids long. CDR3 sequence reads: CASSQDQGKAFF. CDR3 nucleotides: TGTGCCAGCAGCCAAGATCAGGGAAAAGCTTTCTTT.